This T cell receptor (beta chain) was found in a study of Graves' ophthalmopathy and Graves' hyperthyroidism. Amplification of the TCR beta CDR3 regions used RNA transcripts (as template). The first round was an RT-PCR with HTBI primers, and the second round was a multiplex PCR. MiXCR, applied by TCRdb to the multiplex PCR reads, yields one record per CDR3 protein. The sample lists about 550,000 distinct CDR3 sequences; under 40% were seen once. Turning to this clonotype: Compared with germline, one end of the junction differs, possibly owing to a read error.

The specimen sequenced was peripheral blood or thyroid tissue (not recorded which). The source of this sequence is an adult man with Graves' hyperthyroidism.

The chain's CDR3 is CASSDLGPGELLF. In DNA, the CDR3 is TGTGCCAGCAGTGATCTTGGGCCAGGGGAGCTGCTTTTT. The chain links TRBV6-1 to TRBJ2-2, with D perhaps matching TRBD1 (6 bases). Germline loops: CDR1 MNHNS, CDR2 SASEGT. CDR3 length equals 13 residues.